This T cell receptor (beta chain) was recorded in a study of control samples from healthy donors and cancer patients. Some clones are missing from TCRdb's copy, which holds only in-frame ones; the method was immunoSEQ multiplex PCR. The repertoire holds approximately 150,000 clones, with 94% as singletons. This clone has only one observation. Trimming left V 1 base short and J 4 bases short, with 7 bases between. The germline gives CDR1 LNHDA, CDR2 SQIVND (reference sequence). The CDR3 loop spans 13 amino acids. The sequence derives from a young woman in good health. V is TRBV19 and J is TRBJ1-2; perhaps TRBD1 as D (5 bases). Sequencing was carried out using blood. In DNA form, the CDR3 reads TGTGCCAGTAGTATAGGGACAAGCTATGGCTACACCTTC. Protein: CASSIGTSYGYTF.